These 6 T cell receptor beta chains were sequenced from one sample in a study of blood T cell repertoires in COVID-19. Produced via immunoSEQ multiplex PCR; TCRdb's table is partial and in-frame only. The data hold about 270,000 clones, with more than 70% observed a single time. Source material: peripheral blood. The receptor set was obtained from a young woman with acute or convalescent COVID-19.

The rearrangement links TRBV7-9 to TRBJ2-2; 10 nucleotides match TRBD2. Germline V CDR1 and CDR2: SEHNR, FQNEAQ (reference sequence). The junction had 6 bases not matched to a gene; V was cut back by 4 bases and J by 4 bases. The CDR3 is made up of 16 amino acids. DNA for the CDR3: TGTGCCAGCAGCTGGACCAGCGGGAGGGCCACCGGGGAGCTGTTTTTT. Its translation: CASSWTSGRATGELFF. Drawing the rest from reference TRBV7-9 and TRBJ2-2, the complete variable domain is DTGVSQNPRHKITKRGQNVTFRCDPISEHNRLYWYRQTLGQGPEFLTYFQNEAQLEKSRLLSDRFSAERPKGSFSTLEIQRTEQGDSAMYLCASSWTSGRATGELFFGEGSRLTVL.

The genes are TRBV30 and TRBJ2-3, with D perhaps matching TRBD1 (6 bases). V was clipped by 3 bases and J by 2 bases, with 12 bases between them. Germline assignment: CDR1 GTSNPN and CDR2 SVGIG (reference sequence). The CDR3 has 14 amino acids. The CDR3 spells CAWRRGHFTDTQYF. CDR3 DNA sequence: TGTGCCTGGAGGAGGGGACACTTCACAGATACGCAGTATTTT.

The rearrangement joins TRBV6-6 to TRBJ2-2; D is perhaps TRBD2 (6 bases). The germline CDR1 and CDR2 sequences are MNHNY and SVGAGI (reference sequence). The V and J ends lost 5 bases and 3 bases respectively, with 10 bases between them. The CDR3 totals 14 residues. CDR3 coding DNA: TGTGCCAGCAGTAAAACGGGGGACACCGGGGAGCTGTTTTTT. Amino acids: CASSKTGDTGELFF.

This chain joins TRBV27 and TRBJ2-3; 13 nucleotides align to TRBD2. Unmatched junction bases numbered 4, after V lost 4 bases and J lost 3 bases. Germline V gene lookup returns CDR1 MNHEY and CDR2 SMNVEV (reference sequence). The CDR3 sequence is 16 residues long. The CDR3 DNA reads as TGTGCCAGCAGTTCCCCGGGACTAGCGGGAACAGATACGCAGTATTTT. Its translation: CASSSPGLAGTDTQYF.

DNA for the CDR3: TGTGCCAGTAGTATAAACAGGGACTATGGCTACACCTTC. The encoded protein is CASSINRDYGYTF. The chain carries TRBV19 and TRBJ1-2; tentative D call: TRBD1 (6 bases). In germline, CDR1 is LNHDA, CDR2 SQIVND (reference sequence). With 2 bases removed from V and 3 bases from J, the gap between germline ends came to 7 bases. The CDR3 has 13 residues.

This chain joins TRBV19 and TRBJ2-7, with D maybe TRBD2 (6 bases). V was clipped by 4 bases and J by 1 base, with 17 bases between them. CDR1 and CDR2 from the germline V gene are LNHDA and SQIVND (reference sequence). This CDR3 spans 16 amino acids. The CDR3 region has the DNA TGTGCCAGTAGTAGATTGGGGAACGGGGGATCCTACGAGCAGTACTTC. Protein product: CASSRLGNGGSYEQYF.